These 3 T cell receptor beta chains came from one sample sequenced in a study of blood T cell repertoires in COVID-19. Only in-frame clones appear in the TCRdb table, and some are missing; sequencing was by immunoSEQ multiplex PCR. The sample has just over 95,000 clones; 90% are singletons. Sequencing was done on a sample of peripheral blood. These receptors originate from a man aged 60 to 69 with acute or convalescent COVID-19.

This clone was counted only a few times. V and J are TRBV5-3 and TRBJ1-2; D perhaps matches TRBD1 (5 bases). TRBV5-3 is classed as an ORF, of uncertain function. With 2 bases removed from V and 9 bases from J, the gap between germline ends came to 11 bases. There are 12 residues in the CDR3. The CDR3 here is CARSFQGASYTF. The CDR3 DNA follows: TGTGCCAGAAGCTTCCAGGGTGCGAGCTACACCTTC.

This clone was seen once. DNA for the CDR3: TGTGCCAGCAGTGAGGGGGCGGCTGCTGCTAACTATGGCTACACCTTC. It codes for CASSEGAAAANYGYTF. The chain recombines TRBV2 with TRBJ1-2, with a tentative D call TRBD1 (6 bases). Between the trimmed V and J ends, which lost 3 bases and 0 bases, there was a span of 14 bases. CDR1 is SNHLY, CDR2 FYNNEI, per germline. The CDR3 consists of 16 residues.

The chain joins TRBV10-3 to TRBJ1-1, with TRBD1 matching over 7 bases. The CDR3 is 13 residues long. Germline CDR1 reads ENHRY; CDR2 reads SYGVKD. The J segment lost 2 bases and the V segment lost 10 bases, leaving 7 bases of the junction unmatched. The chain's CDR3 is CATRGGANTEAFF. CDR3 in DNA: TGTGCCACCAGGGGGGGGGCAAACACTGAAGCTTTCTTT.